The 30 T cell receptor beta chains listed next were all sequenced from one sample in a study of esophageal squamous cell carcinoma under preoperative chemotherapy (dated by TCRdb to 2016 to 2018). The sample's time point label is to be understood as: before preoperative PTX-NDP chemotherapy. Receptor amplification or capture employed PCR. Sequencing took place on a HiSeq X Ten. Using fastp at Q25 and MiXCR, TCRdb reprocessed the public reads and kept productive beta chains. Every distinct CDR3 protein forms one entry, paired with its most common genes and DNA. The sample data list over 9,500 distinct CDR3 sequences, and approximately 54% of these were observed just once. Over 15% of the sample is taken by the ten largest. This specimen was collected from a patient given preoperative chemotherapy. These receptors all come from a human donor with esophageal squamous cell carcinoma. The donor label of this sample is uncertain.

By proportion, this clonotype is medium-sized (0.01 to 0.1%). The chain combines TRBV6-5 with TRBJ2-3; TRBD2 agrees at 10 bases. The V gene's germline CDR1 is MNHEY and CDR2 SVGAGI. The CDR3 consists of 15 residues. V lost 4 bases to trimming and J lost 3 bases; unmatched junction nucleotides: 4. CDR3 DNA: TGTGCCAGCAGTTCTAGCGGGAGTGATACAGATACGCAGTATTTT. This translates into CASSSSGSDTDTQYF.

This clonotype appeared a few times. The V gene is TRBV12-3 or TRBV12-4, the J gene TRBJ2-1, with TRBD2 matching over 13 bases. The CDR3 contains 17 residues. V gave up 3 bases and J gave up 2 bases; unmatched junction bases: 4. Here the CDR3 DNA reads TGTGCCAGCAGTTTCTCCGGGACTAGCGGGACCTACAATGAGCAGTTCTTC. It codes for CASSFSGTSGTYNEQFF.

This CDR3 is CAVAAGGREKLFF. CDR3 bases: TGTGCCGTGGCCGCCGGGGGGAGGGAAAAACTGTTTTTT. The gene calls are TRBV10-3 and TRBJ1-4, with D maybe TRBD1 (5 bases). The CDR3 runs to 13 residues. The germline V gene has CDR1 ENHRY and CDR2 SYGVKD. V gave up 11 bases and J gave up 8 bases, with 18 bases separating them.

Here the CDR3 DNA reads TGTGCCAGCAGGACTGTGAGCACAGATGCGCAGTACTTC. This translates into CASRTVSTDAQYF. The chain combines TRBV6-4 with TRBJ2-7, with D unresolved. The germline V and J ends were trimmed by 6 bases and 9 bases, with 18 bases remaining between them. The CDR3 runs 13 residues. Germline assignment: CDR1 MRHNA and CDR2 SNTAGT.

This clonotype was detected only a few times. Mismatch with germline at one junction end may stem from a read error. This chain joins TRBV6-1 and TRBJ2-3, with D perhaps TRBD1 or TRBD2 (5 bases each). The CDR3 totals 16 residues. Looked up from germline, CDR1 is MNHNS and CDR2 is SASEGT. The CDR3 spells CASRGFGGSYPDTQYF. The CDR3 region has the DNA TGTGCCAGCAGGGGATTTGGGGGAAGCTACCCAGATACCCAGTACTTT.

This clonotype is classed as hyperexpanded. The chain joins TRBV6-1 to TRBJ2-3, with D hard to call. V was shortened by 2 bases and J by 2 bases, with 14 bases between the two germline ends. The CDR3 has 16 residues. Germline CDR1 and CDR2: MNHNS and SASEGT. Written as DNA, the CDR3 is TGTGCCAGCAGTGAATTTTGGGGAAGCTACACAGATACGCAGTATTTT. It encodes CASSEFWGSYTDTQYF.

V is TRBV6-1 and J is TRBJ2-1, with D tentatively TRBD2 (6 bases). V lost 2 bases and J lost 6, with 14 bases in between. There are 15 residues in the CDR3. Germline V lookup: CDR1 MNHNS, CDR2 SASEGT. CDR3 coding DNA: TGTGCCAGCAGTGAAAGGCCGGGAGATTCCAATGAGCAGTTCTTC. Translated, it gives CASSERPGDSNEQFF.

V gene TRBV10-3 combines with J gene TRBJ2-4; D not resolved. Deletions cut 7 bases from V and 0 bases from J, with 13 bases between. The CDR3 has 15 amino acids. Germline lookup yields CDR1 ENHRY and CDR2 SYGVKD. The CDR3: CAIIPGERAKNIQYF. The CDR3 coding sequence is TGTGCCATCATCCCGGGTGAGCGAGCCAAAAACATTCAGTACTTC.

This clonotype was seen more than once but under ten times. J is TRBJ2-1 and V is TRBV10-1; the D call may be TRBD1 or TRBD2 (5 bases each). Near its end, the DNA agrees better with TRBJ2-5, so the J call may be wrong. This CDR3 has 15 residues. Germline V gene sequence: CDR1 WNHNN, CDR2 SYGVQD (reference sequence). This CDR3 reads CASSESKGAGETQYF. CDR3 nucleotide sequence: TGCGCCAGCAGTGAGTCGAAAGGGGCGGGTGAGACCCAGTACTTC.

This sequence joins TRBV10-3 and TRBJ2-3, with 7 bases identical to TRBD2. In germline, CDR1 is ENHRY, CDR2 SYGVKD. The CDR3 extends over 14 amino acids. The junction had 11 bases not matched to a gene; V was cut back by 9 bases and J by 5 bases. The CDR3 spells CAMRVGGLEDTQYF. The CDR3, as DNA: TGTGCCATGAGGGTGGGAGGGCTTGAAGATACGCAGTATTTT.

This chain joins TRBV7-2 and TRBJ2-1; 9 bases map to TRBD2. The J call may be faulty, since TRBJ2-5 better matches the DNA end. The CDR3 spans 14 residues. Germline V gene sequence: CDR1 SGHTA, CDR2 FQGNSA. This CDR3 reads CASQAGGPGETQYF. The DNA of the CDR3 is TGTGCCAGCCAGGCGGGAGGGCCGGGTGAGACCCAGTACTTC.

This clonotype was detected ten times or more. V gene TRBV11-3 combines with J gene TRBJ2-7; 10 bases are shared with TRBD2. Germline trimming cut 2 bases from V and 6 bases from J; bases unmatched to any gene: 7. The CDR3 totals 15 residues. The V gene's germline CDR1 is SGHNT and CDR2 YENEEA. The CDR3 loop is CASSLLASGSFEQYF. Written as DNA, the CDR3 is TGTGCCAGCAGCTTACTGGCTAGCGGGAGTTTCGAGCAGTACTTC.

This clonotype was counted between two and nine times. The chain recombines TRBV6-1 with TRBJ1-1; tentative D call: TRBD1 (5 bases). The CDR3 totals 15 residues. The germline gives CDR1 MNHNS, CDR2 SASEGT. DNA of the CDR3: TGTGTCACTCTCGTTCCTGCAGGGCGTTACACTGAAGCTTTCTTT. Its translation: CVTLVPAGRYTEAFF.

The chain recombines TRBV6-1 with TRBJ2-1; D possibly matches TRBD1 or TRBD2 (5 bases each). Germline V gene lookup returns CDR1 MNHNS and CDR2 SASEGT. V was clipped by 8 bases and J by 7 bases, with 18 bases between them. The CDR3 sequence is 14 residues long. The CDR3 loop is CASARDLVWNEQFF. The CDR3 nucleotides are TGTGCCAGCGCAAGGGACCTGGTCTGGAATGAGCAGTTCTTC.

This clonotype qualifies as medium-sized (0.01 to 0.1%). CDR3 bases: TGTGCCAGCAGTGAAGCAGAGAGGACCTACAATGAGCAGTTCTTC. This translates into CASSEAERTYNEQFF. The V call is TRBV6-1, the J call TRBJ2-1; unclear D gene. This CDR3 has 15 amino acids. With 0 bases removed from V and 2 bases from J, the gap between germline ends came to 8 bases. The germline V gene encodes CDR1 MNHNS and CDR2 SASEGT.

The chain has TRBV7-8 and TRBJ2-3; 14 bases line up with TRBD2. CDR3 length equals 16 residues. Trimming cost V 4 bases and J 8 bases; bases outside gene matches: 8. Per the germline V gene, CDR1 is SGHVS and CDR2 is FQNEAQ. Written as DNA, the CDR3 is TGTGCCAGCAGCTCCGGACTAGCGGGAGGATGGAGTACGCAGTATTTT. Translated: CASSSGLAGGWSTQYF.

This clonotype was found a few times. This chain's CDR3 is CASSQPTPLGEQFF. CDR3 sequence (DNA): TGCGCCAGCAGCCAGCCCACACCTTTGGGTGAGCAGTTCTTC. V gene TRBV4-1 combines with J gene TRBJ2-1; D call uncertain. The germline gives CDR1 MGHRA, CDR2 YSYEKL. The CDR3 has 14 amino acids. Trimming took off 3 bases at V and 9 bases at J, with 15 bases between the two ends.

This clonotype showed up just a few times. J is TRBJ2-7 and V is TRBV7-2, with a weak D call TRBD2 (6 bases). V was cut by 7 bases and J by 1 base, with 14 bases left in between. Germline lookup yields CDR1 SGHTA and CDR2 FQGNSA. This CDR3 has 14 amino acids. The CDR3 is CASTPGGASYEQYF. Here the CDR3 DNA reads TGTGCCAGCACCCCGGGCGGGGCGTCCTACGAGCAGTACTTC.

V is TRBV6-1 and J is TRBJ2-1, with TRBD2 matching over 10 bases. The DNA matches TRBJ2-7 better at its end, which makes the J call doubtful. This CDR3 has 14 residues. CDR1 MNHNS and CDR2 SASEGT come from the germline V gene. The DNA of the CDR3 is TGTGCCAGCAGTGGGACTAGCGGAGCCTACGAGCAGTACTTC. Its protein is CASSGTSGAYEQYF.

This sequence joins TRBV7-9 and TRBJ2-5; D gene unclear. Judging by the DNA end, TRBJ2-1 fits better; the J call may be wrong. This CDR3 has 11 amino acids. Per the germline V gene, CDR1 is SEHNR and CDR2 is FQNEAQ (reference sequence). The CDR3 bases are TGTGCCAGCAGCCCCCTCTACGAGCAGTTCTTC. It yields the protein CASSPLYEQFF.

This chain joins TRBV12-3 or TRBV12-4 and TRBJ2-1, with D uncertain. This CDR3 has 14 residues. V was clipped by 2 bases and J by 4 bases, with 9 bases between them. CDR3 DNA: TGTGCCAGCAGTTTATATTTGGGTTACAATGAGCAGTTCTTC. Its translation: CASSLYLGYNEQFF.

In this sample, this clonotype turned up once. The chain links TRBV6-1 to TRBJ2-3; the match to TRBD2 covers 7 bases. V lost 6 bases and J lost 0; bases outside the gene matches: 18. The length of the CDR3 is 19 residues. Germline V gene lookup returns CDR1 MNHNS and CDR2 SASEGT. The CDR3 nucleotides read TGTGCCAGCAGGCTTAGACACGGACTAGTCATCTCTAGCACAGATACGCAGTATTTT. It yields the protein CASRLRHGLVISSTDTQYF.

The chain uses TRBV6-1 and TRBJ2-1; no definite D call. The end of the DNA fits TRBJ2-2 better, so the J call may be wrong. The CDR3 runs to 15 residues. Germline-derived CDR1 and CDR2 are MNHNS and SASEGT. CDR3 sequence reads: CASSSPGGTYGELFF. The DNA for the CDR3 is TGTGCCAGCAGCTCCCCGGGCGGTACCTACGGGGAGCTGTTTTTT.

This chain joins TRBV7-8 and TRBJ2-5; maybe TRBD1 (5 bases). This CDR3 comprises 14 residues. V was cut by 5 bases and J by 2 bases, with 12 bases left in between. In germline, CDR1 is SGHVS, CDR2 FQNEAQ. CDR3 coding DNA: TGTGCCAGCAGCCAAGGCTCAGGGCAAGAGACCCAGTACTTC. Translated: CASSQGSGQETQYF.

Points on this clonotype: This may arise from a read error, as a much more abundant clone is one base away. The conserved closing phenylalanine or tryptophan is absent in this CDR3, likely reflecting a read error. This sequence joins TRBV10-3 and TRBJ2-4, with 10 bases aligning to TRBD2. The J call could be wrong; TRBJ2-7 is a better fit for the DNA end. The CDR3 extends over 15 amino acids. The germline gives CDR1 ENHRY, CDR2 SYGVKD. CDR3: CATTHSGRTTGEQYL. The CDR3 coding sequence is TGTGCCACCACCCATAGCGGGAGGACGACGGGCGAGCAGTACTTA.

J is TRBJ2-5 and V is TRBV6-1; D unresolved. The J call may be mistaken, given a closer DNA end match to TRBJ2-4. Germline V CDR1 and CDR2: MNHNS, SASEGT. The CDR3 is made up of 17 amino acids. Written as DNA, the CDR3 is TGTGCCAGCAGTGAAAGTTGGGTGGAGCTAGCCAAAAACATTCAGTACTTC. Translating gives CASSESWVELAKNIQYF.

By sample share, this clonotype is large. The V gene is TRBV6-1, the J gene TRBJ2-1; possible D gene TRBD1, 5 bases. V lost 6 bases to trimming and J lost 10 bases, with 16 bases between them. The germline V gene encodes CDR1 MNHNS and CDR2 SASEGT. The CDR3 is 13 residues long. CDR3 region: CASRDTSSYEQFF. In DNA form, the CDR3 reads TGTGCCAGCAGGGACACCAGCTCCTACGAGCAGTTCTTC.

In DNA, the CDR3 is TGTGCCAGCAGCCCTAGCGGGAGGGATAACAATGAGCAGTTCTTC. Amino acid sequence: CASSPSGRDNNEQFF. The chain combines TRBV7-2 with TRBJ2-1, with TRBD2 identical over 12 bases. The V gene end was trimmed by 5 bases and the J gene end by 5 bases; junction bases not matched to a gene: 4. Germline values: CDR1 SGHTA, CDR2 FQGNSA. This CDR3 has 15 amino acids.

The chain is built from TRBV6-1 and TRBJ2-3; D might be TRBD1 (6 bases). There are 15 residues in the CDR3. Germline assignment: CDR1 MNHNS and CDR2 SASEGT. Trimming removed 6 bases from V and 6 bases from J, with 19 bases in between. The CDR3 DNA reads TGTGCCAGCAGGCGCATTCAGGGGTCCTCCGATACGCAGTATTTT. Translation gives CASRRIQGSSDTQYF.

This clonotype was counted at least ten times. One end of the junction is discordant with germline, which a read error may explain. The chain has TRBV6-1 and TRBJ2-1, with D tentatively TRBD1 or TRBD2 (7 bases each). The CDR3 extends over 14 amino acids. CDR1 is MNHNS, CDR2 SASEGT, per germline. The CDR3 reads CACRGEGTYNEQFF. CDR3 coding DNA: TGTGCCTGCAGGGGGGAGGGCACCTACAATGAGCAGTTCTTC.